Below, 32 T cell receptor beta chains from the same sample are listed, as sequenced in a study of naive and memory T cell subsets. The beta constant-region primer was an equimolar mix of two oligonucleotides covering TRBC1 and TRBC2. Nested alpha and beta constant-region primers with the SP2 primer drove four PCR rounds on ligated cDNA. TCRdb recomputed calls from the UMI-ligation and nested PCR reads with MiXCR, one row per CDR3 protein. The table records over 30,000 distinct CDR3 sequences, 18% of them present only once. Sequencing was performed on effector memory CD4+ T cells from blood. Stated subset: effector memory, CD45RA- CD27-. Receptor source: a human donor in good health.

This chain uses TRBV5-5 with TRBJ1-1, with 7 bases that match TRBD1. Trimming removed 3 bases from V and 4 bases from J; junction bases left unmatched: 6. In germline, CDR1 is SGHKS, CDR2 YYEKEE (reference sequence). This CDR3 contains 14 residues. CDR3 bases: TGTGCCAGCAGCTCAAAGACAGGGATCACTGAAGCTTTCTTT. It specifies CASSSKTGITEAFF.

V and J are TRBV20-1 and TRBJ1-2, with 7 bases fitting TRBD1. Looked up from germline, CDR1 is DFQATT and CDR2 is SNEGSKA (reference sequence). CDR3 length: 14 residues. V was clipped by 5 bases and J by 4 bases; unmatched bases: 10. CDR3 protein: CSALDRANRYGYTF. As DNA, the CDR3 is TGCAGTGCTCTAGACAGGGCTAATCGCTATGGCTACACCTTC.

This clonotype ranks as medium-sized. The V and J genes are TRBV6-6 and TRBJ2-4, with TRBD1 matching 9 bases. CDR1 and CDR2 from the germline V gene are MNHNY and SVGAGI (reference sequence). This CDR3 is built from 15 residues. J gave up 7 bases and V 5 bases, and 9 bases lay outside the gene matches. This CDR3 reads CASSPLDRGENIQYF. The CDR3 nucleotides read TGTGCCAGCAGTCCCTTGGACAGGGGTGAGAACATTCAGTACTTC.

This clonotype was counted between two and nine times. V usage is TRBV16 and J usage is TRBJ1-1; tentative D call: TRBD1 (6 bases). V was shortened by 0 bases and J by 7 bases, with 12 bases between the two germline ends. Germline CDR1 is KGHSY and CDR2 is FQNENV. The CDR3 contains 14 residues. The CDR3 DNA sequence: TGTGCCAGCAGCCAATCGGACGGGGGCAGTGAAGCTTTCTTT. Translating gives CASSQSDGGSEAFF.

The chain employs TRBV4-1 and TRBJ1-6; D call uncertain. V lost 0 bases to trimming and J lost 0 bases, with 12 bases between them. Germline V gene lookup returns CDR1 MGHRA and CDR2 YSYEKL. CDR3 length: 18 residues. The CDR3 DNA is TGCGCCAGCAGCCAAGATGGGCGGATAAGCTCCTATAATTCACCCCTCCACTTT. It yields the protein CASSQDGRISSYNSPLHF.

In its sample, this clonotype was seen a few times. The chain couples TRBV6-2 or TRBV6-3 to TRBJ1-5; D perhaps matches TRBD1 (6 bases). Germline CDR1 reads MNHEY; CDR2 reads SVGEGT. The CDR3 is made up of 13 amino acids. V was trimmed by 2 bases and J by 12 bases, leaving 14 bases between them. CDR3 coding DNA: TGTGCCAGCAGTTACACCACAGGGAGTCTCCAGCATTTT. As protein: CASSYTTGSLQHF.

This rearrangement joins TRBV30 to TRBJ1-2; 7 bases line up with TRBD1. The CDR3 contains 14 residues. J gave up 4 bases and V 4 bases, and 9 bases lay outside the gene matches. Germline CDR1 GTSNPN, CDR2 SVGIG (reference sequence). The CDR3 loop is CAWKWDRESYGYTF. The CDR3 DNA follows: TGTGCCTGGAAGTGGGACAGAGAGTCCTATGGCTACACCTTC.

For this clonotype: It is unclear where the CDR3 begins or ends on the DNA, so no DNA is shown, and the CDR3 is as TCRdb lists it. The V gene is TRBV13, the J gene TRBJ1-1. The CDR3 numbers 24 amino acids, ends counted. In germline, CDR1 is PRHDT, CDR2 FYEKMQ (reference sequence). CDR3: CASLELGDSALYFCASGKNTEAFF.

This clonotype counts as medium-sized. The genes are TRBV5-1 and TRBJ1-4, with 7 bases that match TRBD1. J was trimmed by 0 bases and V by 4 bases; bases with no gene match: 3. The V gene's germline CDR1 is SGHRS and CDR2 YFSETQ. This CDR3 has 15 residues. In nucleotides, the CDR3 is TGCGCCAGCAGCCCGCAGGGGGCAACTAATGAAAAACTGTTTTTT. Translating gives CASSPQGATNEKLFF.

The V call is TRBV5-1, the J call TRBJ2-1; TRBD2 agrees at 9 bases. Losses at the gene ends were 1 base for V and 6 bases for J; bases not matched to a gene: 2. In germline, CDR1 is SGHRS, CDR2 YFSETQ. The CDR3 is 14 amino acids. CDR3 region: CASSLPGLANEQFF. The DNA for the CDR3 is TGCGCCAGCAGCTTGCCGGGACTAGCCAATGAGCAGTTCTTC. The whole variable domain, filled in from reference TRBV5-1 and TRBJ2-1, reads KAGVTQTPRYLIKTRGQQVTLSCSPISGHRSVSWYQQTPGQGLQFLFEYFSETQRNKGNFPGRFSGRQFSNSRSEMNVSTLELGDSALYLCASSLPGLANEQFFGPGTRLTVL.

The chain combines TRBV24-1 with TRBJ2-7; TRBD2 is a possible D gene (6 bases). V was trimmed by 9 bases and J by 4 bases, leaving 21 bases between them. This CDR3 comprises 15 residues. CDR1 and CDR2 from the germline V gene are KGHDR and SFDVKD. The CDR3 coding sequence is TGTGCCACCGTTTTCCGGGACTTAGGACCTTACGAGCAGTACTTC. It yields the protein CATVFRDLGPYEQYF.

This clonotype was counted ten times or more. V gene TRBV20-1 combines with J gene TRBJ2-5, with TRBD2 matching over 12 bases. V dropped 6 bases and J dropped 5; count of bases not matched to a gene: 7. This CDR3 region has 14 residues. Germline-derived CDR1 and CDR2 are DFQATT and SNEGSKA (reference sequence). The CDR3 DNA follows: TGCAGTGCCAGTACTAGCGGGGGGAGGGAGACCCAGTACTTC. Its protein product is CSASTSGGRETQYF.

This clonotype was observed many times. The V and J genes are TRBV2 and TRBJ2-6; 7 positions agree with TRBD1. The V and J ends lost 11 bases and 0 bases, in that order; junction bases with no gene match: 7. The CDR3 loop spans 15 amino acids. In germline, CDR1 is SNHLY, CDR2 FYNNEI. For the CDR3, the DNA is TGTGCCGGTCTGACAGGGAACTCTGGGGCCAACGTCCTGACTTTC. It is translated as CAGLTGNSGANVLTF. The full variable domain, rest sourced from reference TRBV2 and TRBJ2-6, is EPEVTQTPSHQVTQMGQEVILRCVPISNHLYFYWYRQILGQKVEFLVSFYNNEISEKSEIFDDQFSVERPDGSNFTLKIRSTKLEDSAMYFCAGLTGNSGANVLTFGAGSRLTVL.

This chain connects TRBV20-1 to TRBJ2-1; D perhaps matches TRBD1 (6 bases). The germline V gene has CDR1 DFQATT and CDR2 SNEGSKA (reference sequence). The germline V and J ends were trimmed by 7 bases and 4 bases, with 17 bases remaining between them. The length of the CDR3 is 14 residues. The CDR3 loop is CSGQVPTQYNEQFF. The CDR3 region has the DNA TGCAGTGGACAGGTACCGACGCAATACAATGAGCAGTTCTTC.

The chain has TRBV28 and TRBJ1-1, with D possibly matching TRBD1 (5 bases). Per germline, CDR1 MDHEN and CDR2 SYDVKM. The CDR3 covers 14 residues. The ends were cut back, 7 bases at V and 4 bases at J, with 16 bases in the middle. The CDR3, as DNA: TGTGCCAGCATTTCCCGTGTTAGGGGCACTGAAGCTTTCTTT. Translating it yields CASISRVRGTEAFF.

This clonotype is labeled medium-sized (0.01 to 0.1%). The J gene is TRBJ2-3, the V gene TRBV29-1, with D unresolved. The germline V and J ends were trimmed by 4 bases and 1 base, with 9 bases remaining between them. From germline, CDR1 is SQVTM and CDR2 ANQGSEA. The CDR3 loop spans 13 amino acids. The CDR3 DNA follows: TGCAGCGTTGCGGGTCGGGGCACAGATACGCAGTATTTT. Protein product: CSVAGRGTDTQYF.

This clonotype was seen a few times. V and J are TRBV6-5 and TRBJ1-2; the match to TRBD1 covers 7 bases. The CDR3 is 17 residues long. J was trimmed by 5 bases and V by 0 bases; bases with no gene match: 12. The germline V gene encodes CDR1 MNHEY and CDR2 SVGAGI. The CDR3 reads CASSYSRGGKDRYGYTF. The CDR3 region has the DNA TGTGCCAGCAGTTACTCGAGAGGGGGCAAGGATCGGTATGGCTACACCTTC.

The rearrangement links TRBV29-1 to TRBJ2-1; D possibly matches TRBD1 or TRBD2 (5 bases each). The germline V gene encodes CDR1 SQVTM and CDR2 ANQGSEA. This CDR3 spans 11 amino acids. The germline V and J ends were trimmed by 7 bases and 15 bases, with 19 bases remaining between them. CDR3 DNA sequence: TGCAGCGCTTTAGGGGACGGTCATCCGTTCTTC. As protein: CSALGDGHPFF.

In this sample, this clonotype turned up many times. DNA for the CDR3: TGTGCCAGCAGTTTAAGTTTCTATGGCTACACCTTC. Protein sequence: CASSLSFYGYTF. The rearrangement uses TRBV28 and TRBJ1-2; D is uncertain. This CDR3 contains 12 residues. Trimming left V 2 bases short and J 4 bases short, with 5 bases between. The V gene's germline CDR1 is MDHEN and CDR2 SYDVKM.

This clonotype qualifies as medium-sized. The J gene is TRBJ1-2, the V gene TRBV7-2; TRBD1 is a possible D gene (6 bases). Trimming took off 5 bases at V and 8 bases at J, with 15 bases between the two ends. CDR1 is SGHTA and CDR2 is FQGNSA in the germline V gene. CDR3 size: 13 residues. CDR3 bases: TGTGCCAGCAGCGCTGGACAGCTAGTCGGCTACACCTTC. This encodes CASSAGQLVGYTF.

The chain joins TRBV19 to TRBJ1-2, with 9 nucleotides matching TRBD1. The junction had 7 bases not matched to a gene; V was cut back by 3 bases and J by 5 bases. The CDR3 length is 15 residues. Germline V CDR1 and CDR2: LNHDA, SQIVND (reference sequence). Here the CDR3 DNA reads TGTGCCAGTAGTATTCTCGGACAGGGGAAGTATGGCTACACCTTC. It encodes CASSILGQGKYGYTF. The variable domain in full, completed from reference TRBV19 and TRBJ1-2, reads DGGITQSPKYLFRKEGQNVTLSCEQNLNHDAMYWYRQDPGQGLRLIYYSQIVNDFQKGDIAEGYSVSREKKESFPLTVTSAQKNPTAFYLCASSILGQGKYGYTFGSGTRLTVV.

The chain combines TRBV28 with TRBJ2-5; tentatively, D is TRBD1 or TRBD2 (5 bases each). CDR3 size: 15 residues. CDR1 is MDHEN and CDR2 is SYDVKM in the germline V gene. V was pared by 6 bases and J by 2 bases, with 16 bases between. The CDR3 nucleotides read TGTGCCAGCAGCTATGGCGTGGGACCTCAAGAGACCCAGTACTTC. Translated, it gives CASSYGVGPQETQYF. The entire variable domain, with the rest obtained from reference TRBV28 and TRBJ2-5, is as follows: DVKVTQSSRYLVKRTGEKVFLECVQDMDHENMFWYRQDPGLGLRLIYFSYDVKMKEKGDIPEGYSVSREKKERFSLILESASTNQTSMYLCASSYGVGPQETQYFGPGTRLLVL.

In its sample, this clonotype was seen many times. This chain links TRBV4-1 with TRBJ1-2, with TRBD1 identical over 7 bases. Unmatched junction bases numbered 8, after V lost 4 bases and J lost 3 bases. This CDR3 spans 15 amino acids. Per the germline V gene, CDR1 is MGHRA and CDR2 is YSYEKL. Here the CDR3 reads CASSLRTGGDYGYTF. CDR3 DNA sequence: TGCGCCAGCAGCCTCCGGACAGGCGGTGACTATGGCTACACCTTC.

This clonotype occurred many times. V and J are TRBV5-1 and TRBJ2-5; TRBD2 matches 11 bases. The germline gives CDR1 SGHRS, CDR2 YFSETQ. V was pared by 8 bases and J by 5 bases, with 20 bases of the junction left unmatched. The CDR3 covers 18 residues. The CDR3 DNA sequence: TGCGCCAGTAAAGAAACAATCCCTAGCGGGAGGAGACTGGAGACCCAGTACTTC. This sequence encodes CASKETIPSGRRLETQYF.

This chain uses TRBV6-2 or TRBV6-3 with TRBJ1-5, with 9 bases fitting TRBD1. The junction had 5 bases not matched to a gene; V was cut back by 6 bases and J by 2 bases. Germline V CDR1 and CDR2: MNHEY, SVGEGT. The CDR3 has 15 residues. The CDR3 sequence: CASSTGQGGNQPQHF. Here the CDR3 DNA reads TGTGCCAGCAGCACGGGACAGGGCGGCAATCAGCCCCAGCATTTT.

The rearrangement links TRBV10-1 to TRBJ2-3; D is unresolved. CDR1 and CDR2 from the germline V gene are WNHNN and SYGVQD (reference sequence). V lost 0 bases and J lost 10, with 8 bases in between. This CDR3 is 12 amino acids long. The CDR3 sequence: CASSESGRAQYF. DNA of the CDR3: TGCGCCAGCAGTGAGTCCGGCAGAGCGCAGTATTTT.

This clonotype was found a few times. V is TRBV12-3 or TRBV12-4 and J is TRBJ1-5, with a possible D match to TRBD1 (5 bases). Trimming took 3 bases from V and 4 from J, leaving 7 bases between them. CDR3 length equals 13 residues. This CDR3 is CASSLGLNQPQHF. The CDR3 nucleotides read TGTGCCAGCAGTTTGGGGCTTAATCAGCCCCAGCATTTT.

This clonotype has a count of ten or more. J is TRBJ2-3 and V is TRBV20-1; 10 bases align to TRBD2. Germline CDR1 and CDR2: DFQATT and SNEGSKA (reference sequence). There are 16 residues in the CDR3. J was trimmed by 3 bases and V by 3 bases; bases with no gene match: 9. This chain's CDR3 is CSASPIAGGSTDTQYF. CDR3 nucleotides: TGCAGTGCTAGTCCCATAGCGGGAGGTAGTACAGATACGCAGTATTTT.

The sample holds many counts of this clonotype. The chain recombines TRBV7-6 with TRBJ2-1, with TRBD1 as a possible D gene (5 bases). V was cut by 0 bases and J by 9 bases, with 12 bases left in between. Germline V gives CDR1 SGHVS, CDR2 FNYEAQ. CDR3 length: 14 amino acids. CDR3 nucleotide sequence: TGTGCCAGCAGCTTAGCAGGGCAGGGCAGTGAGCAGTTCTTC. Its protein product is CASSLAGQGSEQFF.

This clonotype has ten or more counts. The rearrangement uses TRBV19 and TRBJ1-2; 7 nucleotides match TRBD1. Germline V gene data show CDR1 as LNHDA and CDR2 as SQIVND (reference sequence). This CDR3 spans 15 amino acids. V was pared by 4 bases and J by 5 bases, with 10 bases of the junction left unmatched. In DNA, the CDR3 is TGTGCCAGTAGTAACCCCCGGGACAGTGTTTATGGCTACACCTTC. Its translation: CASSNPRDSVYGYTF.

This clonotype was counted only a few times. This chain joins TRBV20-1 and TRBJ1-5, with a possible D match to TRBD1 (5 bases). Trimming removed 3 bases at V and 6 bases at J, with 18 bases between. The CDR3 has 15 residues. Germline V gene data show CDR1 as DFQATT and CDR2 as SNEGSKA (reference sequence). CDR3 nucleotide sequence: TGCAGTGCTAGTCGGGGCGGGCAGATTTCTCAGCCCCAGCATTTT. Residues: CSASRGGQISQPQHF.

This clonotype was found a few times. The junction departs from the called germline gene at one end, perhaps through a read error. V is TRBV28 and J is TRBJ1-6, with D perhaps matching TRBD1 (5 bases). Germline lookup yields CDR1 MDHEN and CDR2 SYDVKM. The CDR3 covers 14 residues. The CDR3 protein is CASSLYGANLPLHF. The CDR3 coding sequence is TGTGCCAGCAGTCTGTATGGGGCCAATTTACCCCTCCACTTT.